The 16 T cell receptor beta chains presented below share a single source sample, sequenced in a study of high-grade serous ovarian cancer treatment subgroups. TCRdb's table, derived via immunoSEQ multiplex PCR, lists solely in-frame clones and lacks some. This table has approximately 6,200 clones, roughly 83% appearing once. Tumor samples were obtained before definitive surgery or chemotherapy. The sample taken for sequencing was tumor tissue. These receptors were taken from a human donor with high-grade serous ovarian cancer.

The chain joins TRBV7-2 to TRBJ1-1; a weak D match, TRBD1 (6 bases). The CDR3 spans 13 residues. The V end was cut by 5 bases, the J end by 4 bases, with 11 bases between. Germline V gives CDR1 SGHTA, CDR2 FQGNSA. The CDR3 nucleotides read TGTGCCAGCAGCGCCCAGGGGTCCACTGAAGCTTTCTTT. Its translation: CASSAQGSTEAFF.

The V and J genes are TRBV18 and TRBJ2-2, with D tentatively TRBD1 or TRBD2 (6 bases each). In germline, CDR1 is KGHSH, CDR2 LQKENI. The CDR3 has 14 amino acids. Trimming stripped 4 bases from V and 4 bases from J, with 10 bases between. The CDR3 here is CASSREGGTGELFF. CDR3 in DNA: TGTGCCAGCTCACGAGAGGGGGGCACCGGGGAGCTGTTTTTT.

The V gene is TRBV2, the J gene TRBJ2-3, with TRBD1 matching over 10 bases. This CDR3 has 15 residues. Per germline, CDR1 SNHLY and CDR2 FYNNEI. V trimming: 4 bases; J trimming: 0 bases; junction bases outside the gene matches: 1. The CDR3 spells CASSGTGGSTDTQYF. In nucleotides, the CDR3 is TGTGCCAGCAGTGGGACAGGGGGAAGCACAGATACGCAGTATTTT.

The chain combines TRBV20-1 with TRBJ2-7; a weak D match, TRBD2 (6 bases). CDR3 length: 11 residues. Germline lookup yields CDR1 DFQATT and CDR2 SNEGSKA (reference sequence). With 7 bases removed from V and 0 bases from J, the gap between germline ends came to 7 bases. CDR3 in DNA: TGCAGTGGGGGGGTCTCCTACGAGCAGTACTTC. Its protein product is CSGGVSYEQYF.

The chain employs TRBV5-1 and TRBJ1-4; 9 positions match TRBD1. CDR3 length: 14 residues. Germline CDR1 SGHRS, CDR2 YFSETQ. J gave up 7 bases and V 1 base, and 2 bases lay outside the gene matches. The CDR3 is CASSLWDRAEKLFF. The CDR3 nucleotides are TGCGCCAGCAGCTTGTGGGACAGGGCTGAAAAACTGTTTTTT.

V gene TRBV7-9 combines with J gene TRBJ2-5; maybe TRBD2 (6 bases). Trimming stripped 1 base from V and 0 bases from J, with 12 bases between. Germline lookup yields CDR1 SEHNR and CDR2 FQNEAQ (reference sequence). The CDR3 has 16 residues. As DNA, the CDR3 is TGTGCCAGCAGCTTAGGGGGGGTCTCCTACCAAGAGACCCAGTACTTC. Protein: CASSLGGVSYQETQYF.

This chain joins TRBV30 and TRBJ1-5; D gene uncertain. The CDR3 sequence is 13 residues long. Germline lookup yields CDR1 GTSNPN and CDR2 SVGIG (reference sequence). V was pared by 2 bases and J by 5 bases, with 10 bases between. Written as DNA, the CDR3 is TGTGCCTGGAGTTTGGACGGTTATCAGCCCCAGCATTTT. Residues: CAWSLDGYQPQHF.

The chain joins TRBV27 to TRBJ1-2, with D uncertain. V was pared by 2 bases and J by 4 bases, with 8 bases between. The CDR3 spans 13 residues. The germline gives CDR1 MNHEY, CDR2 SMNVEV (reference sequence). The CDR3 is CASSLEWGYGYTF. The CDR3 DNA reads as TGTGCCAGCAGTTTAGAATGGGGCTATGGCTACACCTTC.

The chain has TRBV18 and TRBJ2-7; 9 nucleotides line up with TRBD2. Unmatched junction bases numbered 9, after V lost 4 bases and J lost 2 bases. The germline gives CDR1 KGHSH, CDR2 LQKENI. This CDR3 is built from 16 residues. The CDR3 sequence is CASSRGSGGKTYEQYF. Written as DNA, the CDR3 is TGTGCCAGCTCACGTGGAAGCGGGGGGAAAACCTACGAGCAGTACTTC.

The chain has TRBV7-2 and TRBJ1-2; D perhaps matches TRBD1 (6 bases). V was cut by 5 bases and J by 4 bases, with 11 bases left in between. This CDR3 contains 13 residues. CDR1 SGHTA and CDR2 FQGNSA come from the germline V gene. CDR3 loop: CASSPDRFYGYTF. The CDR3 DNA is TGTGCCAGCAGCCCAGACAGGTTCTATGGCTACACCTTC.

The chain links TRBV10-3 to TRBJ1-1; D not certain. Trimming cost V 4 bases and J 5 bases, with 5 bases left between them. This CDR3 contains 11 residues. Germline CDR1 is ENHRY and CDR2 is SYGVKD. The CDR3 DNA reads as TGTGCCATCAGTGCTGGGACTGAAGCTTTCTTT. It is translated as CAISAGTEAFF.

This rearrangement joins TRBV11-2 to TRBJ2-7; TRBD1 matches at 9 bases. This CDR3 contains 13 residues. Germline CDR1 is SGHAT and CDR2 is FQNNGV. Germline trimming cut 4 bases from V and 2 bases from J; bases unmatched to any gene: 0. CDR3 sequence: CASSWTGAYEQYF. CDR3 DNA: TGTGCCAGCAGCTGGACAGGGGCCTACGAGCAGTACTTC.

This sequence joins TRBV27 and TRBJ1-1; TRBD1 agrees at 8 bases. Germline V gives CDR1 MNHEY, CDR2 SMNVEV (reference sequence). Unmatched junction bases numbered 15, after V lost 10 bases and J lost 5 bases. The CDR3 is 15 amino acids. The CDR3 region has the DNA TGTGCCACTGAGTACAGGGGGGGTGGCTGGACTGAAGCTTTCTTT. The encoded protein is CATEYRGGGWTEAFF.

The chain couples TRBV7-4 to TRBJ2-7, with TRBD2 matching 7 bases. This CDR3 has 14 residues. Germline V lookup: CDR1 SGHVT, CDR2 SQSDAQ. V was pared by 7 bases and J by 0 bases, with 6 bases of the junction left unmatched. The CDR3 region has the DNA TGTGCCAGCAACCCTAGCGGAAGCTCCTACGAGCAGTACTTC. It is translated as CASNPSGSSYEQYF.

The rearrangement joins TRBV5-4 to TRBJ2-3; D is possibly TRBD1 or TRBD2 (5 bases each). CDR1 is SGHNT, CDR2 YYREEE, per germline (reference sequence). The CDR3 sequence is 16 residues long. The ends were cut back, 3 bases at V and 2 bases at J, with 16 bases in the middle. Written as DNA, the CDR3 is TGTGCCAGCAGCTCATCTTCCGGGGCCTACACAGATACGCAGTATTTT. It translates to CASSSSSGAYTDTQYF.

The chain has TRBV5-1 and TRBJ1-6, with TRBD1 identical over 7 bases. After removal of 3 bases from V and 6 bases from J, the junction contained 0 bases not matched to a gene. The CDR3 covers 13 residues. The germline V gene has CDR1 SGHRS and CDR2 YFSETQ. CDR3 nucleotide sequence: TGCGCCAGCAGCTGGGACAGTAATTCACCCCTCCACTTT. Protein sequence: CASSWDSNSPLHF.